These T cell receptor beta chains were read from a single sample in a study of shared clonotypes between healthy human individuals. Libraries were prepared by immunoSEQ multiplex PCR; TCRdb keeps only in-frame clonotypes and omits some of them. The sample has about 1 million clones, approximately 76% seen once. Material: memory CD4+ T cells sorted from blood. The receptors here all came from a man younger than 30 in good health. Each CDR3 is given with its conserved first and last residue. D genes are given only for firm matches. Not all rows give a size; the values are once, few, many and, for expanded clones, a class.

j_call | v_call | d_call | clone_size | cdr3_aa | cdr3_nt
TRBJ2-3 | TRBV19 | TRBD1 | - | CASSSAGGLTDTQYF | TGTGCCAGTAGTTCGGCAGGGGGCTTGACAGATACGCAGTATTTT
TRBJ2-7 | TRBV7-2 | - | - | CASSFRGALSYEQYF | TGTGCCAGCAGCTTCCGGGGGGCCCTCTCCTACGAGCAGTACTTC
TRBJ2-5 | TRBV30 | - | - | CAWSTGGNQETQYF | TGTGCCTGGAGCACGGGGGGCAACCAAGAGACCCAGTACTTC
TRBJ2-1 | TRBV6-5 | TRBD1 | many | CASSRDRVNNEQFF | TGTGCCAGCAGTAGGGACAGGGTCAACAATGAGCAGTTCTTC
TRBJ1-5 | TRBV2 | - | - | CASSGQYSNQPQHF | TGTGCCAGCAGTGGACAGTATAGCAATCAGCCCCAGCATTTT
TRBJ2-7 | TRBV6-6 | - | - | CASSYSQTGTYEQYF | TGTGCCAGCAGTTACTCCCAAACAGGGACCTACGAGCAGTACTTC
TRBJ2-7 | TRBV7-6 | - | - | CASSLGLKNEQYF | TGTGCCAGCAGCTTGGGACTTAAAAACGAGCAGTACTTC
TRBJ1-4 | TRBV9 | - | - | CASSPRATNEKLFF | TGTGCCAGCAGCCCGCGGGCAACTAATGAAAAACTGTTTTTT
TRBJ2-7 | TRBV5-4 | TRBD2 | once | CASSELAGGLYEQYF | TGTGCCAGCAGCGAACTAGCGGGGGGGCTCTACGAGCAGTACTTC
TRBJ1-2 | TRBV18 | - | - | CASSPLGTDGYTF | TGTGCCAGCTCACCGCTCGGAACCGATGGCTACACCTTC
TRBJ2-6 | TRBV6-1 | - | - | CASRGHSGANVLTF | TGTGCCAGCAGGGGGCACTCTGGGGCCAACGTCCTGACTTTC
TRBJ2-7 | TRBV11-2 | TRBD2 | - | CASSPGLAGGPRRHEQYF | TGTGCCAGCAGCCCCGGACTAGCGGGAGGGCCACGTCGGCACGAGCAGTACTTC
TRBJ1-2 | TRBV2 | - | - | CASIKDLYGYTF | TGTGCCAGCATAAAGGACCTCTATGGCTACACCTTC
TRBJ1-3 | TRBV10-3 | - | - | CAISDTSGNTIYF | TGTGCCATCAGTGACACCTCTGGAAACACCATATATTTT
TRBJ2-3 | TRBV25-1 | - | - | CASSDPGTPIDTQYF | TGTGCCAGCAGTGATCCCGGGACTCCCATAGATACGCAGTATTTT
TRBJ1-1 | TRBV5-1 | - | - | CASSLNENTEAFF | TGCGCCAGCAGCTTGAACGAGAACACTGAAGCTTTCTTT
TRBJ2-1 | TRBV7-2 | TRBD2 | - | CASSLGLAVWGAYNEQFF | TGTGCCAGCAGCTTAGGGCTAGCGGTCTGGGGCGCCTACAATGAGCAGTTCTTC
TRBJ2-7 | TRBV11-1 | - | - | CASSRETGSYEQYF | TGTGCCAGCAGCCGAGAGACTGGATCCTACGAGCAGTACTTC
TRBJ1-1 | TRBV5-1 | - | - | CASSLGEAGLTEAFF | TGCGCCAGCAGCTTGGGGGAGGCAGGGTTGACTGAAGCTTTCTTT
TRBJ2-1 | TRBV10-2 | - | - | CASRTAGPFDEQFF | TGCGCCAGCAGGACGGCGGGACCCTTCGATGAGCAGTTCTTC
TRBJ1-1 | TRBV9 | - | - | CASSVVGVNTEAFF | TGTGCCAGCAGCGTAGTGGGGGTAAACACTGAAGCTTTCTTT
TRBJ1-5 | TRBV7-8 | - | - | CASSLAQGGRQPQHF | TGTGCCAGCAGCTTAGCCCAGGGAGGAAGGCAGCCCCAGCATTTT
TRBJ1-6 | TRBV2 | - | - | CASTREGTGGNSPLHF | TGTGCCAGCACCCGGGAGGGGACCGGGGGTAATTCACCCCTCCACTTT
TRBJ1-5 | TRBV4-1 | - | - | CASSQDFNQPQHF | TGCGCCAGCAGCCAAGATTTCAATCAGCCCCAGCATTTT
TRBJ1-1 | TRBV7-9 | - | - | CASSLGGSNTEAFF | TGTGCCAGCAGCTTGGGGGGTTCGAACACTGAAGCTTTCTTT
TRBJ2-3 | TRBV5-8 | - | - | CASRWVAAPDTQYF | TGTGCCAGCAGATGGGTGGCAGCCCCAGATACGCAGTATTTT
TRBJ1-2 | TRBV7-2 | - | - | CASSSRRDHGTYGYTF | TGTGCCAGCAGCTCCCGCCGGGACCATGGGACCTATGGCTACACCTTC
TRBJ2-3 | TRBV7-2 | - | - | CASSLAQIGASTDTQYF | TGTGCCAGCAGCTTAGCACAAATCGGGGCTAGCACAGATACGCAGTATTTT